This record covers a single T cell receptor beta chain. The antigen is unknown. The data originate from a study of OX40 agonist ivuxolimab in advanced cancers. About the research overall: In this cohort, patients received ivuxolimab, an agonistic anti-OX40 (CD134) antibody. Patients treated during dose escalation were battling hepatocellular carcinoma, melanoma, renal cell or head and neck cancer. Findings and limits, study-wide: Clones of CD4+ and CD8+ blood T cells grew by week 6 at doses of 0.1 to 3.0 mg/kg.

The method was immunoSEQ multiplex PCR; TCRdb's version includes in-frame clones alone and lacks a portion of them. The sample records some 90,000 clones, more than 75% being singletons. If patients had autoimmune disease history or systemic immunosuppression, they were excluded. Germline values: CDR1 SGHRS, CDR2 YFSETQ. The V segment lost 7 bases and the J segment 3 bases; nucleotides outside the gene matches: 8. CDR3 size: 15 residues. This receptor was identified in an adult with an advanced solid tumor such as melanoma, head and neck, liver or kidney cancer. Here the sequenced sample was CD4+ or CD8+ T cells sorted from blood, taken in a trial of the OX40 agonist ivuxolimab. V and J are TRBV5-1 and TRBJ2-3; 10 bases are shared with TRBD2. The CDR3 is CASGSSGSGTDTQYF. DNA of the CDR3: TGCGCCAGCGGGTCTAGCGGGAGTGGGACAGATACGCAGTATTTT.